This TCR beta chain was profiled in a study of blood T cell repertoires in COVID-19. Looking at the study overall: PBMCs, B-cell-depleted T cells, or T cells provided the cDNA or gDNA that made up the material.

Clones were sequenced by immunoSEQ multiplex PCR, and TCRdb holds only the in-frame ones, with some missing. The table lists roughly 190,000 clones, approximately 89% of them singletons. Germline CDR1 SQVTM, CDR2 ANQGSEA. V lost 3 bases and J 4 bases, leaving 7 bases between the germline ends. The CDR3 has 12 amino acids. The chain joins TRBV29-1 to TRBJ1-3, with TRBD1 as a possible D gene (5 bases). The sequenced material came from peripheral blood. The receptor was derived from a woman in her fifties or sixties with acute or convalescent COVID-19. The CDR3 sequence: CSVDPGGNTIYF. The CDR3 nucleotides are TGCAGCGTTGACCCAGGGGGAAACACCATATATTTT.